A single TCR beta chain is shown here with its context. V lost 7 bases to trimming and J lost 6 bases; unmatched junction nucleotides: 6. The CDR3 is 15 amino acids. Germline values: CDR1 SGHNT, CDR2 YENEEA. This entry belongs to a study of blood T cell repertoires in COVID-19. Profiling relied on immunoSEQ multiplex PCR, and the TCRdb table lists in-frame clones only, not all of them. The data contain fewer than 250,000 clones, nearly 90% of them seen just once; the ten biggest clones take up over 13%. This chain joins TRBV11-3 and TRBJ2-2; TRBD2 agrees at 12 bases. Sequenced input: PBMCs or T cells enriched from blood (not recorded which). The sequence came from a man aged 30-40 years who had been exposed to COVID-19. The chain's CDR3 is CASMLTSGRSGELFF. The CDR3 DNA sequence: TGTGCCAGCATGCTAACTAGCGGGAGGTCCGGGGAGCTGTTTTTT.